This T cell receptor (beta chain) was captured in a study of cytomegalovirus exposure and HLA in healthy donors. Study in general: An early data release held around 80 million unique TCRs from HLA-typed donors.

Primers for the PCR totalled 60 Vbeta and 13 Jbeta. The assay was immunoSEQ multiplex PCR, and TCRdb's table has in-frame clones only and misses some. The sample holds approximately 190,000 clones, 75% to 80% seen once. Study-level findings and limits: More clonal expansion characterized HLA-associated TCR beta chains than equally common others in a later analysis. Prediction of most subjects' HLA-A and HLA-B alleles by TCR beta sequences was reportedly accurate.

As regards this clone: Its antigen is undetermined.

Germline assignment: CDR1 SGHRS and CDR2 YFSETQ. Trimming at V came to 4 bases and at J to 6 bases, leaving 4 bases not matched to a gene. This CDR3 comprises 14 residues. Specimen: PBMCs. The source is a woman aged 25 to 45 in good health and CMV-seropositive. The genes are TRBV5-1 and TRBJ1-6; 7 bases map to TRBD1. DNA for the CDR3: TGCGCCAGCAGCCAGGGACAGACTAATTCACCCCTCCACTTT. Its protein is CASSQGQTNSPLHF.